This is a list of T cell receptor beta chains from one sample in a study of T cells in localized non-small cell lung cancer. Libraries were prepared by immunoSEQ multiplex PCR; TCRdb keeps only in-frame clonotypes and omits some of them. The top ten hold 5.5% to 6.5% of the sample, which has 40,000 or so clones, 75% to 90% seen once. Here the sequenced sample was peripheral blood, taken before any cancer treatment. The source is a man between 40 and 70 years old with stage I lung adenocarcinoma. Each CDR3 is given with its conserved first and last residue. Fields, in order: V gene, J gene, clone size, CDR3 protein. Clone size is stated in some rows and not others, as once, few, many or a class when expanded.

v_gene: TRBV27
j_gene: TRBJ2-3
abundance: -
CDR3aa: CASRRLGLADTDTQYF

v_gene: TRBV29-1
j_gene: TRBJ1-1
abundance: -
CDR3aa: CSVERYTEAFF

v_gene: TRBV28
j_gene: TRBJ1-3
abundance: -
CDR3aa: CASSPDTKVSIYF

v_gene: TRBV29-1
j_gene: TRBJ2-3
abundance: -
CDR3aa: CSVDRGRPLTDTQYF

v_gene: TRBV28
j_gene: TRBJ2-7
abundance: -
CDR3aa: CASSGLGQGTQYEQYF

v_gene: TRBV28
j_gene: TRBJ1-5
abundance: -
CDR3aa: CASSLTNGNQPQHF

v_gene: TRBV7-3
j_gene: TRBJ2-6
abundance: -
CDR3aa: CASSSDGGGANVLTF

v_gene: TRBV5-1
j_gene: TRBJ2-7
abundance: -
CDR3aa: CASSLESFYEQYF

v_gene: TRBV27
j_gene: TRBJ1-1
abundance: -
CDR3aa: CASTPGGVRNTEAFF

v_gene: TRBV20-1
j_gene: TRBJ2-1
abundance: few
CDR3aa: CSAWRGEQFF

v_gene: TRBV5-1
j_gene: TRBJ2-3
abundance: once
CDR3aa: CASSLLDGVTDTQYF

v_gene: TRBV18
j_gene: TRBJ1-1
abundance: -
CDR3aa: CASSPADRVNTEAFF

v_gene: TRBV27
j_gene: TRBJ1-2
abundance: -
CDR3aa: CASSFPGSNGYTF

v_gene: TRBV12-5
j_gene: TRBJ2-3
abundance: once
CDR3aa: CASGSSPDTQYF

v_gene: TRBV7-9
j_gene: TRBJ1-2
abundance: -
CDR3aa: CASSVRTGSSGGYTF

v_gene: TRBV4-3
j_gene: TRBJ2-2
abundance: -
CDR3aa: CASSQGSTTGELFF

v_gene: TRBV4-1
j_gene: TRBJ2-7
abundance: -
CDR3aa: CASSQSPRMLSYEQYF

v_gene: TRBV19
j_gene: TRBJ2-6
abundance: -
CDR3aa: CASGPGNSGANVLTF

v_gene: TRBV19
j_gene: TRBJ2-2
abundance: -
CDR3aa: CASSSVFTSVNTGELFF

v_gene: TRBV7-9
j_gene: TRBJ2-7
abundance: -
CDR3aa: CASSLMGTTNEQYF

v_gene: TRBV10-3
j_gene: TRBJ2-1
abundance: -
CDR3aa: CAISKTGEPYNEQFF

v_gene: TRBV9
j_gene: TRBJ2-3
abundance: -
CDR3aa: CASSVGLFTSTDTQYF

v_gene: TRBV29-1
j_gene: TRBJ1-1
abundance: few
CDR3aa: CSALPGGVDTEAFF

v_gene: TRBV27
j_gene: TRBJ2-1
abundance: -
CDR3aa: CASSLQRGTYNEQFF

v_gene: TRBV4-1
j_gene: TRBJ1-4
abundance: -
CDR3aa: CASSSSTGSNEKLFF

v_gene: TRBV18
j_gene: TRBJ2-7
abundance: -
CDR3aa: CASSQGTYEQYF

v_gene: TRBV6-5
j_gene: TRBJ2-3
abundance: once
CDR3aa: CASSYSHRGSTDTQYF

v_gene: TRBV5-1
j_gene: TRBJ2-7
abundance: -
CDR3aa: CASKEQGEWEQYF

v_gene: TRBV5-1
j_gene: TRBJ2-7
abundance: -
CDR3aa: CASSLERGEQYF

v_gene: TRBV4-3
j_gene: TRBJ1-1
abundance: -
CDR3aa: CASSQDWTGPEAFF

v_gene: TRBV6-5
j_gene: TRBJ1-2
abundance: -
CDR3aa: CASRKGYGYTF

v_gene: TRBV6-5
j_gene: TRBJ1-5
abundance: few
CDR3aa: CASSPAGNQPQHF

v_gene: TRBV29-1
j_gene: TRBJ1-1
abundance: -
CDR3aa: CSCREETEAFF

v_gene: TRBV5-1
j_gene: TRBJ1-4
abundance: once
CDR3aa: CASSFGQASTNEKLFF

v_gene: TRBV7-2
j_gene: TRBJ2-1
abundance: -
CDR3aa: CASSQDELLIRFF

v_gene: TRBV18
j_gene: TRBJ2-3
abundance: -
CDR3aa: CASSPLAGTSTDTQYF

v_gene: TRBV7-8
j_gene: TRBJ1-5
abundance: -
CDR3aa: CASSLSYGSNQPQHF

v_gene: TRBV7-2
j_gene: TRBJ2-7
abundance: few
CDR3aa: CASSYLAGGAHEQYF

v_gene: TRBV28
j_gene: TRBJ2-5
abundance: -
CDR3aa: CASSLSGGQETQYF

v_gene: TRBV19
j_gene: TRBJ1-5
abundance: -
CDR3aa: CASSISPGSGQPQHF